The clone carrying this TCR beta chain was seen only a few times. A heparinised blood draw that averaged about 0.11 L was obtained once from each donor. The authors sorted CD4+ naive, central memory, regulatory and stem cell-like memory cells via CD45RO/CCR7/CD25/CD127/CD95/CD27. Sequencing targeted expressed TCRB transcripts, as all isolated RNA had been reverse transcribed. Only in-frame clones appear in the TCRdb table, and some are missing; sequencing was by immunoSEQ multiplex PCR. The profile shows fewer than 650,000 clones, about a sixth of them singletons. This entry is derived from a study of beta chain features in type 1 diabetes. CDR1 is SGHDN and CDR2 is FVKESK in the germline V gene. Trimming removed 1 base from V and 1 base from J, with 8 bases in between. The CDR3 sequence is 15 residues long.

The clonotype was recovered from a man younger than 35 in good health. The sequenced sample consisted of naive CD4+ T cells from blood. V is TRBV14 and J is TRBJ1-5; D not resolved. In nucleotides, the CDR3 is TGTGCCAGCAGCCAAGGACAAGGGAGCAATCAGCCCCAGCATTTT. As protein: CASSQGQGSNQPQHF.